This record concerns one TCR beta chain sequence. This specimen belongs to a study of blood T cells in healthy people across ages. Across the study: The template switching approach captured approximately one barcoded beta molecule for every two T cells.

Then a second PCR, running roughly 6 to 12 cycles, was carried out with a sample-barcoded 5' primer and a J-beta primer mix. At least 3 million CDR3-containing paired-end reads were obtained per sample. Via MiXCR, TCRdb re-called the 5' RACE reads, giving one row per CDR3 protein. The table records about 1.8 million distinct CDR3 sequences, about 50% of them present only once. The sequence was obtained from a woman in her thirties or forties in good health. Sample: blood.

The CDR3 sequence is CASSQDRTQDTQYF. CDR3 nucleotide sequence: TGCGCCAGCAGCCAAGATAGGACCCAGGATACGCAGTATTTT. The gene calls are TRBV4-1 and TRBJ2-3; D ambiguous. CDR3 length: 14 amino acids. Trimming stripped 0 bases from V and 6 bases from J, with 10 bases between. Germline V gene lookup returns CDR1 MGHRA and CDR2 YSYEKL.